There are a few counts of the clone carrying this T cell receptor (beta chain). Its specificity is unknown. These data belong to a study of T cells in Graves' hyperthyroidism and ophthalmopathy. For the study at large: Initial diagnosis, before any treatment, was when peripheral blood was collected. Study findings and constraints: The majority of expanded thyroid clonotypes above 0.001 also appeared in blood.

Regions amplified from RNA transcripts were the TCR beta CDR3 regions. Using the HTBI primer set, a first-round RT-PCR was run on the TCR CDR3. TCRdb re-analysed the multiplex PCR reads in MiXCR, keeping a single row per CDR3 protein. The repertoire holds 530,000 or so distinct CDR3 sequences, with 17% as singletons. V lost 6 bases, J lost 6 bases, and 21 bases lay in between. Germline assignment: CDR1 MDHEN and CDR2 SYDVKM. The CDR3 extends over 16 amino acids. On the basis of clinical symptoms, serum thyroxine and TRAb, thyroid ultrasound and orbital computed tomography, diagnoses were made. The chain is built from TRBV28 and TRBJ2-1, with D possibly being TRBD2 (6 bases). The TCR was taken from a woman younger than 30 with Graves' ophthalmopathy. The sequencing sample was made of blood. The CDR3 DNA is TGTGCCAGCAGACGACACGGGACTGCCCGGAGCAATGAGCAGTTCTTC. Translated: CASRRHGTARSNEQFF.